The 20 T cell receptor beta chains presented below share a single source sample, sequenced in a study of blood T cell repertoires in COVID-19. The assay was immunoSEQ multiplex PCR, and TCRdb's table has in-frame clones only and misses some. The sample holds about 280,000 clones, 83% seen once. The sequencing input was peripheral blood. These receptors originate from a woman aged 45-65 years who had recovered from COVID-19.

The chain uses TRBV11-2 and TRBJ2-7; 10 nucleotides agree with TRBD2. This CDR3 region has 19 residues. J was trimmed by 3 bases and V by 2 bases; bases with no gene match: 16. Per germline, CDR1 SGHAT and CDR2 FQNNGV. This chain's CDR3 is CASSLPKGLATKGYYEQYF. CDR3 bases: TGTGCCAGCAGCTTACCGAAGGGACTAGCGACAAAGGGGTACTACGAGCAGTACTTC.

The chain uses TRBV28 and TRBJ1-6, with D perhaps TRBD1 (6 bases). This CDR3 region has 15 residues. V was trimmed by 4 bases and J by 6 bases, leaving 13 bases between them. CDR1 and CDR2 (germline): MDHEN, SYDVKM. The CDR3 region is CASSSPQGANSPLHF. As DNA, the CDR3 is TGTGCCAGCAGTTCACCACAGGGAGCTAATTCACCCCTCCACTTT.

The V gene is TRBV4-3, the J gene TRBJ2-2; 7 bases line up with TRBD1. CDR1 is LGHNA and CDR2 is YSLEER in the germline V gene. V lost 0 bases, J lost 1 base, and 5 bases stayed unmatched. The CDR3 extends over 17 amino acids. For the CDR3, the DNA is TGCGCCAGCAGCCAAGATTGGACAGGAGGGAACACCGGGGAGCTGTTTTTT. Translation: CASSQDWTGGNTGELFF.

The J gene is TRBJ1-2, the V gene TRBV19; tentatively, D is TRBD1 (5 bases). The CDR3 is made up of 13 amino acids. Per the germline V gene, CDR1 is LNHDA and CDR2 is SQIVND (reference sequence). V shed 7 bases and J shed 3 bases, with 12 bases lying between them. The CDR3 is CASTKTEYYGYTF. CDR3 nucleotide sequence: TGTGCCAGTACCAAGACAGAATACTATGGCTACACCTTC.

This clone was recorded once. This chain joins TRBV5-4 and TRBJ2-2; 9 positions match TRBD1. V shed 3 bases, J shed 5 bases, and the junction held 5 bases outside the gene matches. The V gene's germline CDR1 is SGHNT and CDR2 YYREEE (reference sequence). The CDR3 has 15 amino acids. The CDR3 is CASSSRQGGTGELFF. In DNA, the CDR3 is TGTGCCAGCAGCTCCCGACAGGGGGGGACCGGGGAGCTGTTTTTT.

The DNA for the CDR3 is TGTGCCAGCAGCTTAGCGGAGACAGGGAATTTCAACACCGGGGAGCTGTTTTTT. Its translation: CASSLAETGNFNTGELFF. This rearrangement joins TRBV7-9 to TRBJ2-2; TRBD1 aligns across 7 bases. Trimming cost V 0 bases and J 2 bases; bases outside gene matches: 9. The CDR3 sequence is 18 residues long. CDR1 SEHNR and CDR2 FQNEAQ come from the germline V gene (reference sequence).

The chain joins TRBV7-3 to TRBJ2-1; 9 bases map to TRBD2. The CDR3 runs to 15 residues. Germline V gene sequence: CDR1 SGHTA, CDR2 FQGTGA. Trimming cost V 5 bases and J 10 bases; bases outside gene matches: 12. The CDR3 protein is CASSAVGASGEEQFF. In DNA, the CDR3 is TGTGCCAGCAGCGCCGTCGGGGCTAGCGGGGAGGAGCAGTTCTTC.

V is TRBV7-2 and J is TRBJ2-1; TRBD1 might be the D (7 bases). The germline gives CDR1 SGHTA, CDR2 FQGNSA. The CDR3 spans 14 residues. The V and J ends lost 2 bases and 9 bases respectively, with 14 bases between them. In DNA form, the CDR3 reads TGTGCCAGCAGCTTATCAGGGGGGATGGCTGAGCAGTTCTTC. Its translation: CASSLSGGMAEQFF. The variable domain in full, with the rest retrieved from reference TRBV7-2 and TRBJ2-1, is GAGVSQSPSNKVTEKGKDVELRCDPISGHTALYWYRQSLGQGLEFLIYFQGNSAPDKSGLPSDRFSAERTGGSVSTLTIQRTQQEDSAVYLCASSLSGGMAEQFFGPGTRLTVL.

This rearrangement joins TRBV7-6 to TRBJ1-2, with 9 nucleotides matching TRBD1. Trimming took 4 bases from V and 6 from J; bases not matched to a gene: 6. The CDR3 runs to 14 residues. Germline loops: CDR1 SGHVS, CDR2 FNYEAQ. In DNA form, the CDR3 reads TGTGCCAGCAGCTCACGGGGGGACAGGGATGGCTACACCTTC. Its translation: CASSSRGDRDGYTF.

The sample holds a few counts of this clone. The genes are TRBV24-1 and TRBJ2-5, with D possibly TRBD2 on 5 matching bases. From germline, CDR1 is KGHDR and CDR2 SFDVKD. The CDR3 contains 13 residues. The V end was cut by 7 bases, the J end by 5 bases, with 13 bases between. As DNA, the CDR3 is TGTGCCACCAGCCAAGGAGGCTGGGAGACCCAGTACTTC. Amino acids: CATSQGGWETQYF.

V gene TRBV19 combines with J gene TRBJ2-7, with 7 nucleotides matching TRBD2. Germline loops: CDR1 LNHDA, CDR2 SQIVND (reference sequence). The length of the CDR3 is 16 residues. V shed 3 bases and J 0 bases; nucleotides not matched to a gene: 8. In nucleotides, the CDR3 is TGTGCCAGTAGTATGGCGACGGGACTAAACTCCTACGAGCAGTACTTC. Protein product: CASSMATGLNSYEQYF.

CDR3 nucleotides: TGTGCCAGCAGCCTACCTGGACAGGGTAGAAATTCACCCCTCCACTTT. Amino acid sequence: CASSLPGQGRNSPLHF. The chain employs TRBV5-6 and TRBJ1-6, with 8 bases lining up with TRBD1. Germline values: CDR1 SGHDT, CDR2 YYEEEE. The trim removed 4 bases at V and 7 bases at J, leaving 10 bases unmatched. This CDR3 is built from 16 residues.

This sequence joins TRBV7-6 and TRBJ2-5; D might be TRBD2 (5 bases). Germline-derived CDR1 and CDR2 are SGHVS and FNYEAQ. The CDR3 runs to 14 residues. V lost 3 bases to trimming and J lost 6 bases, with 14 bases between them. The CDR3 reads CASSLISGGQTQYF. The CDR3 bases are TGTGCCAGCAGCTTGATCTCCGGAGGACAGACCCAGTACTTC.

The chain uses TRBV9 and TRBJ2-7; D gene ambiguous. Germline CDR1 reads SGDLS; CDR2 reads YYNGEE. V lost 0 bases to trimming and J lost 1 base, with 8 bases between them. This CDR3 contains 14 residues. CDR3 residues: CASSVGPGSYEQYF. CDR3 sequence (DNA): TGTGCCAGCAGCGTAGGTCCGGGTTCCTACGAGCAGTACTTC.

The rearrangement links TRBV6-1 to TRBJ2-1; tentatively, D is TRBD2 (5 bases). CDR3 length: 15 amino acids. The germline V gene has CDR1 MNHNS and CDR2 SASEGT. V was shortened by 2 bases and J by 0 bases, with 8 bases between the two germline ends. The DNA for the CDR3 is TGTGCCAGCAGTGAAATGAGGGTCTCCTACAATGAGCAGTTCTTC. Translation gives CASSEMRVSYNEQFF.

The DNA of the CDR3 is TGTGCCATCAGTGAGTCGACAGGCCAAGAGACCCAGTACTTC. Amino acids: CAISESTGQETQYF. This chain connects TRBV10-3 to TRBJ2-5; D may be TRBD1 (6 bases). CDR3 size: 14 residues. V lost 0 bases to trimming and J lost 1 base, with 6 bases between them. Germline loops: CDR1 ENHRY, CDR2 SYGVKD.

This clone appeared once. The chain combines TRBV5-4 with TRBJ2-5; tentative D call: TRBD2 (5 bases). Germline assignment: CDR1 SGHNT and CDR2 YYREEE (reference sequence). This CDR3 has 15 residues. Between the trimmed V and J ends, which lost 1 base and 3 bases, there was a span of 13 bases. CDR3 bases: TGTGCCAGCAGCTTGCGGGTAGCGCAAAAAGAGACCCAGTACTTC. It encodes CASSLRVAQKETQYF.

The sample holds a few counts of this clone. This chain connects TRBV4-2 to TRBJ1-2, with 10 bases fitting TRBD1. The germline V gene encodes CDR1 LGHNA and CDR2 YNFKEQ. With V trimmed by 0 bases and J by 5 bases, 9 bases remained unmatched. The CDR3 covers 17 residues. The CDR3 region is CASSQDLLPGQGYGYTF. The CDR3 DNA sequence: TGTGCCAGCAGCCAAGATTTACTTCCGGGACAGGGGTATGGCTACACCTTC.

The J gene is TRBJ1-1, the V gene TRBV25-1; D not resolved. Per the germline V gene, CDR1 is MGHDK and CDR2 is SYGVNS. V was clipped by 6 bases and J by 0 bases, with 5 bases between them. The CDR3 has 12 amino acids. The CDR3 bases are TGTGCCAGCAGCTCTATGAACACTGAAGCTTTCTTT. Translating gives CASSSMNTEAFF.

The rearrangement uses TRBV19 and TRBJ1-2, with TRBD1 identical over 9 bases. Per the germline V gene, CDR1 is LNHDA and CDR2 is SQIVND (reference sequence). After removal of 7 bases from V and 8 bases from J, the junction contained 14 bases not matched to a gene. CDR3 length equals 15 residues. This CDR3 is CASTKDRGSQGGYTF. In DNA, the CDR3 is TGTGCCAGTACCAAGGACAGGGGTTCCCAAGGCGGCTACACCTTC.